The 3 T cell receptor beta chains below all came from one sample that was sequenced in a study of cytomegalovirus exposure and HLA in healthy donors. 13 Jbeta primers and 60 Vbeta primers were used for the PCR. Libraries were prepared by immunoSEQ multiplex PCR; TCRdb keeps only in-frame clonotypes and omits some of them. The profile shows 150,000 to 180,000 clones, 75% to 85% of them singletons. Material: PBMCs. The origin of the receptors is a man aged 30 to 39 in good health and CMV-seropositive.

The rearrangement links TRBV6-6 to TRBJ1-5; D is unresolved. The length of the CDR3 is 12 residues. Trimming removed 9 bases from V and 6 bases from J, with 12 bases in between. CDR1 and CDR2 (germline): MNHNY, SVGAGI (reference sequence). The CDR3 spells CASFSRGQPQHF. The CDR3 bases are TGTGCCAGTTTCTCGCGGGGTCAGCCCCAGCATTTT.

The V call is TRBV5-1, the J call TRBJ2-7, with D hard to call. Trimming stripped 4 bases from V and 3 bases from J, with 8 bases between. Per the germline V gene, CDR1 is SGHRS and CDR2 is YFSETQ. The CDR3 spans 12 residues. The CDR3 reads CASSPTGYEQYF. CDR3 sequence (DNA): TGCGCCAGCAGCCCGACGGGCTACGAGCAGTACTTC.

This chain joins TRBV19 and TRBJ2-1; D is perhaps TRBD2 (6 bases). The V gene's germline CDR1 is LNHDA and CDR2 SQIVND (reference sequence). The CDR3 covers 15 residues. The V and J ends lost 3 bases and 3 bases respectively, with 12 bases between them. CDR3 sequence reads: CASSMGGPSYNEQFF. The CDR3, as DNA: TGTGCCAGTAGTATGGGGGGACCCAGCTACAATGAGCAGTTCTTC.